The sequence of this T cell receptor (beta chain) was determined in a study of cytomegalovirus exposure and HLA in healthy donors. Study-level points and caveats: It was reportedly the case that the classifier diagnosed cytomegalovirus status with high specificity and sensitivity. Most of the TCR beta V segments (in an earlier analysis) were productive either about 87% or about 30% of the time. Across donors, sequencing depth was assumed by presence/absence analyses to be roughly uniform. In vitro checks showed that three CMV-associated chains really do target CMV antigens.

Researchers ran the PCR with 60 Vbeta and 13 Jbeta primers. The repertoire was sequenced with immunoSEQ multiplex PCR; TCRdb's copy has only in-frame clones and lacks some. The sample comprises over 150,000 clones, around three quarters of which are singletons, and about 1.6% rests with the top ten. V shed 8 bases, J shed 3 bases, and the junction held 10 bases outside the gene matches. The CDR3 consists of 16 residues. Germline V CDR1 and CDR2: MDHEN, SYDVKM. On this clone itself: What it binds is not known.

Specimen: PBMCs. This TCR was recovered from a woman under 30 in good health and CMV-seronegative. The chain recombines TRBV28 with TRBJ1-5; the match to TRBD1 covers 10 bases. CDR3 region: CASGHAGTGVNQPQHF. CDR3 nucleotides: TGTGCCAGCGGACATGCCGGGACAGGGGTCAATCAGCCCCAGCATTTT.